The next 20 T cell receptor beta chains were all read from a single sample in a study of long-term antiretroviral therapy in people with HIV. Sequencing used immunoSEQ v3.0 at survey level. Libraries were prepared by immunoSEQ multiplex PCR; TCRdb keeps only in-frame clonotypes and omits some of them. The top ten hold 3% to 4% of the sample, which has roughly 29,000 clones, roughly 94% seen once. The sample consisted of unsorted PBMCs, taken 5.3 years after starting antiretroviral therapy. The receptors here all came from a man between 50 and 59 years old with HIV.

V gene TRBV30 combines with J gene TRBJ1-3, with 9 bases identical to TRBD1. Germline CDR1 reads GTSNPN; CDR2 reads SVGIG (reference sequence). With V trimmed by 4 bases and J by 4 bases, 2 bases remained unmatched. The CDR3 runs 13 residues. DNA for the CDR3: TGTGCCTGGACACAGGGGGCCGGAAACACCATATATTTT. This encodes CAWTQGAGNTIYF.

This clone was seen more than once but under ten times. The rearrangement uses TRBV27 and TRBJ2-2; possibly TRBD1 for D (5 bases). Trimming took 7 bases from V and 3 from J, leaving 15 bases between them. This CDR3 spans 15 amino acids. Germline CDR1 MNHEY, CDR2 SMNVEV (reference sequence). In DNA, the CDR3 is TGTGCCAGCACCCCTGGAGACAGATACACCGGGGAGCTGTTTTTT. Translating gives CASTPGDRYTGELFF.

This chain links TRBV7-2 with TRBJ2-3; D might be TRBD2 (5 bases). Germline-derived CDR1 and CDR2 are SGHTA and FQGNSA. The V gene lost 1 base and the J gene lost 4 bases, with 12 bases spanning the gap. The CDR3 has 15 amino acids. The CDR3 sequence: CASSLGQLGSDTQYF. Written as DNA, the CDR3 is TGTGCCAGCAGCTTAGGGCAACTAGGGTCAGATACGCAGTATTTT.

The rearrangement links TRBV30 to TRBJ2-2, with 15 positions matching TRBD2. The CDR3 totals 15 residues. The J segment lost 7 bases and the V segment lost 3 bases, leaving 3 bases of the junction unmatched. Germline-derived CDR1 and CDR2 are GTSNPN and SVGIG (reference sequence). This chain's CDR3 is CAWRGTSGGNGELFF. The CDR3, as DNA: TGTGCCTGGAGAGGGACTAGCGGGGGGAACGGGGAGCTGTTTTTT.

The chain uses TRBV30 and TRBJ1-1, with D hard to call. Looked up from germline, CDR1 is GTSNPN and CDR2 is SVGIG (reference sequence). The V and J ends lost 2 bases and 7 bases respectively, with 11 bases between them. The CDR3 is made up of 12 amino acids. Written as DNA, the CDR3 is TGTGCCTGGAGTCCACTAGGTATTGAAGCTTTCTTT. Translated, it gives CAWSPLGIEAFF.

In DNA form, the CDR3 reads TGCAGCGTTGAGGATGCCGGGGAAGCTTTCTTT. This codes for CSVEDAGEAFF. The chain uses TRBV29-1 and TRBJ1-1; D uncertain. Germline CDR1 and CDR2: SQVTM and ANQGSEA. Trimming removed 3 bases from V and 8 bases from J, with 10 bases in between. The CDR3 is made up of 11 amino acids.

V gene TRBV11-3 combines with J gene TRBJ2-1; 9 bases are a match to TRBD1. V dropped 6 bases and J dropped 6; count of bases not matched to a gene: 12. The CDR3 runs 16 residues. Germline values: CDR1 SGHNT, CDR2 YENEEA. The CDR3, as DNA: TGTGCCAGCAGTAAGGGGGGGGGACAGGGACTCAATGAGCAGTTCTTC. Translated, it gives CASSKGGGQGLNEQFF.

The chain joins TRBV6-1 to TRBJ1-1, with 7 bases that match TRBD1. CDR1 and CDR2 from the germline V gene are MNHNS and SASEGT. The CDR3 is made up of 17 amino acids. V was clipped by 2 bases and J by 0 bases; unmatched bases: 9. CDR3 residues: CASSERAGGTMNTEAFF. As DNA, the CDR3 is TGTGCCAGCAGTGAAAGGGCAGGGGGGACGATGAACACTGAAGCTTTCTTT.

V gene TRBV29-1 combines with J gene TRBJ2-1; 8 nucleotides line up with TRBD1. There are 13 residues in the CDR3. The trim removed 7 bases at V and 8 bases at J, leaving 10 bases unmatched. Germline CDR1 SQVTM, CDR2 ANQGSEA. The CDR3 nucleotides are TGCAGCGCTGGACAGGGATTTACATATGAGCAGTTCTTC. It is translated as CSAGQGFTYEQFF.

The chain recombines TRBV5-5 with TRBJ1-5; a weak D match, TRBD1 (5 bases). Germline V gene lookup returns CDR1 SGHKS and CDR2 YYEKEE (reference sequence). V was clipped by 0 bases and J by 0 bases, with 10 bases between them. CDR3 length: 16 amino acids. The CDR3 DNA reads as TGTGCCAGCAGCTTGGTGGGGGGGGATAGCAATCAGCCCCAGCATTTT. Its translation is CASSLVGGDSNQPQHF. Full variable domain (remainder filled in from reference TRBV5-5 and TRBJ1-5): DAGVTQSPTHLIKTRGQQVTLRCSPISGHKSVSWYQQVLGQGPQFIFQYYEKEERGRGNFPDRFSARQFPNYSSELNVNALLLGDSALYLCASSLVGGDSNQPQHFGDGTRLSIL.

The rearrangement links TRBV6-1 to TRBJ2-3, with D uncertain. The germline CDR1 and CDR2 sequences are MNHNS and SASEGT. This CDR3 is built from 12 residues. The V end was cut by 6 bases, the J end by 1 base, with 5 bases between. CDR3 DNA: TGTGCCAGCAGAAGGGGCACAGATACGCAGTATTTT. Amino acids: CASRRGTDTQYF.

This chain connects TRBV7-8 to TRBJ2-2; no firm D call. CDR1 SGHVS and CDR2 FQNEAQ come from the germline V gene. This CDR3 is built from 14 residues. V was pared by 5 bases and J by 2 bases, with 9 bases between. The CDR3 region is CASSTTRNTGELFF. CDR3 in DNA: TGTGCCAGCAGCACGACTCGAAACACCGGGGAGCTGTTTTTT.

This chain uses TRBV30 with TRBJ1-1; TRBD1 is a possible D gene (5 bases). Germline CDR1 is GTSNPN and CDR2 is SVGIG (reference sequence). This CDR3 comprises 12 residues. The germline V and J ends were trimmed by 0 bases and 12 bases, with 14 bases remaining between them. CDR3 DNA: TGTGCCTGGAGTGTACCCGGGGGGACGACTTTCTTT. This encodes CAWSVPGGTTFF.

The chain combines TRBV7-2 with TRBJ2-1; maybe TRBD2 (5 bases). The V and J ends lost 1 base and 2 bases respectively, with 6 bases between them. The CDR3 is 14 amino acids. The germline gives CDR1 SGHTA, CDR2 FQGNSA. CDR3 in amino acids: CASSLVEAYNEQFF. CDR3 in DNA: TGTGCCAGCAGCTTAGTGGAGGCCTACAATGAGCAGTTCTTC.

The rearrangement uses TRBV5-1 and TRBJ2-7; D remains ambiguous. CDR3 length: 14 amino acids. The germline gives CDR1 SGHRS, CDR2 YFSETQ. The germline V and J ends were trimmed by 2 bases and 5 bases, with 14 bases remaining between them. CDR3 sequence: CASSFGPARDEQYF. Written as DNA, the CDR3 is TGCGCCAGCAGCTTCGGTCCGGCCCGGGACGAGCAGTACTTC. The whole variable domain, filled in from reference TRBV5-1 and TRBJ2-7, reads KAGVTQTPRYLIKTRGQQVTLSCSPISGHRSVSWYQQTPGQGLQFLFEYFSETQRNKGNFPGRFSGRQFSNSRSEMNVSTLELGDSALYLCASSFGPARDEQYFGPGTRLTVT.

The V gene is TRBV5-6, the J gene TRBJ2-1; D gene unclear. CDR1 is SGHDT and CDR2 is YYEEEE in the germline V gene. The length of the CDR3 is 14 residues. V lost 0 bases, J lost 5 bases, and 9 bases lay in between. The CDR3 spells CASSLGAANNEQFF. The CDR3 DNA reads as TGTGCCAGCAGCTTGGGCGCCGCGAACAATGAGCAGTTCTTC.

The CDR3 sequence is CATSRDRSTHSNIQYF. The CDR3 coding sequence is TGTGCCACCAGCAGAGATCGGAGCACCCACTCAAACATTCAGTACTTC. This chain uses TRBV15 with TRBJ2-4, with unresolved D. Deletions cut 0 bases from V and 6 bases from J, with 15 bases between. CDR3 size: 16 residues. Germline CDR1 and CDR2: LNHNV and YYDKDF (reference sequence).

The chain uses TRBV5-6 and TRBJ2-7; D not resolved. Germline V gene data show CDR1 as SGHDT and CDR2 as YYEEEE. The CDR3 runs to 14 residues. Trimming cost V 0 bases and J 1 base, with 8 bases left between them. CDR3 sequence: CASSLEGQSYEQYF. The CDR3 DNA is TGTGCCAGCAGCTTGGAAGGGCAGTCCTACGAGCAGTACTTC.

The chain has TRBV7-8 and TRBJ2-1; D unclear. Germline CDR1 is SGHVS and CDR2 is FQNEAQ. Deletions cut 2 bases from V and 10 bases from J, with 12 bases between. The CDR3 extends over 13 amino acids. The CDR3 sequence is CASSLSYGFEQFF. The CDR3 nucleotides read TGTGCCAGCAGCTTATCATACGGGTTCGAGCAGTTCTTC.

The CDR3 coding sequence is TGTGCCAGCAGCTTAGATTTAGGGGGCAATACGCAGTATTTT. Translated: CASSLDLGGNTQYF. V gene TRBV11-2 combines with J gene TRBJ2-3, with 7 nucleotides matching TRBD1. V trimming: 0 bases; J trimming: 7 bases; junction bases outside the gene matches: 4. This CDR3 is built from 14 residues. Germline loops: CDR1 SGHAT, CDR2 FQNNGV.